The entry that follows covers one T cell receptor (beta chain) sequence. Its antigen is undetermined. These data belong to a study of shared clonotypes between healthy human individuals. The CDR3 is 13 amino acids. Germline CDR1 and CDR2: SGHAT and FQNNGV. V gave up 4 bases and J gave up 8 bases; unmatched junction bases: 4. Overall study results and limits: The expectation was that sequencing depth would affect clonotype sharing among donors.

The assay was immunoSEQ multiplex PCR, and TCRdb's table has in-frame clones only and misses some. In the table there are around 500,000 clones, 70% to 85% of which are singletons. The donors, healthy adults who were HIV-negative, had experienced no recent acute infections or vaccinations. Source material: PBMCs. The source of this sequence is a woman aged 40-49 years in good health. Some clones in this sample may be carry-over from other donors' samples. V and J are TRBV11-2 and TRBJ1-4; 7 positions agree with TRBD1. As DNA, the CDR3 is TGTGCCAGCAGCTCGACAGGGAACGAAAAACTGTTTTTT. Its protein is CASSSTGNEKLFF.